The present T cell receptor beta chain was sequenced within a study of T cells in Graves' hyperthyroidism and ophthalmopathy. Findings of the study overall: In the analysis, a 13 V-J model separated ophthalmopathy from stable hyperthyroidism. In blood, most of the thyroid clonotypes expanded above 0.001 were also present.

The CDR3 contains 15 residues. Germline CDR1 reads WNHNN; CDR2 reads SYGVQD (reference sequence). Trimming stripped 6 bases from V and 1 base from J, with 15 bases between. This clonotype was seen only a few times. What it binds is unknown. Lactation, pregnancy, other autoimmune disease or uncontrolled infection excluded patients. Fresh peripheral blood, approximately 9.6 ml, yielded the PBMCs. The CDR3 regions of TCR beta were amplified from RNA transcripts. A set of HTBI primers served as the primers for a first-round RT-PCR of the TCR CDR3. Using its own MiXCR run on the multiplex PCR reads, TCRdb lists one record per CDR3 protein. The data hold hundreds of thousands of distinct CDR3 sequences, with approximately 24% observed a single time.

V gene TRBV10-1 combines with J gene TRBJ2-5; D perhaps matches TRBD2 (6 bases). The clonotype was recovered from a woman aged 25 to 39 with Graves' ophthalmopathy. Sequences were obtained from blood. This CDR3 reads CASSFHRGSQETQYF. As DNA, the CDR3 is TGCGCCAGCAGCTTTCACCGGGGGTCCCAAGAGACCCAGTACTTC.